This TCR beta chain was captured by sequencing in a study of identifying expanded T cells in peripheral blood. The data were produced by immunoSEQ multiplex PCR, yet TCRdb's version contains in-frame clones alone and is incomplete. The table has under 95,000 clones, about 91% seen once. The CDR3 has 11 residues. The V gene lost 2 bases and the J gene lost 4 bases, with 2 bases spanning the gap. Germline CDR1 SGHVS, CDR2 FNYEAQ. The receptor was derived from a person aged 18 to 75 in good health. Source material: blood. The chain links TRBV7-6 to TRBJ2-5; D ambiguous. This CDR3 is CASSLSETQYF. The CDR3, as DNA: TGTGCCAGCAGCTTATCAGAGACCCAGTACTTC.